This is a list of T cell receptor beta chains from one sample in a study of regulatory T cells in long-lasting Graves disease. MiXCR, run by TCRdb on the multiplex PCR reads, gives a single entry per CDR3 protein. The sample has roughly 430,000 distinct CDR3 sequences, over 20% seen once. Sample: peripheral blood mononuclear cells (PBMCs), taken when the disease was refractory, from a patient treated with antithyroid drugs. These receptor sequences come from a female donor with Graves disease. Each CDR3 is given with its conserved first and last residue. A D gene is named only where the DNA matches it firmly. Clone size, where shown, is once, few, many, or a class for clones that have expanded.

j_gene	d_gene	abundance	v_gene	CDR3nt	CDR3aa
TRBJ1-5	NA	few	TRBV20-1	TGCAGTGCTAGAGATCGACGGGAGAGCAATCAGCCCCAGCATTTT	CSARDRRESNQPQHF
TRBJ2-3	NA	NA	TRBV5-1	TGCGCCAGTGAAAGGGACACCCGCACAGATACGCAGTATTTT	CASERDTRTDTQYF
TRBJ1-4	NA	many	TRBV6-1	TGTGCCAGCAGTGACCGGGGGCGCCGGGAAAAACTGTTTTTT	CASSDRGRREKLFF
TRBJ2-2	TRBD2	few	TRBV7-9	TGTGCCAGCAGCCCCGGGACTAGTCCGGGAGGGGAGCTGTTTTTT	CASSPGTSPGGELFF
TRBJ1-3	NA	NA	TRBV7-2	TGTGCCAGCAGCCATCCACCGCCATTCTCTGGAAACACCATATATTTT	CASSHPPPFSGNTIYF
TRBJ1-5	NA	few	TRBV20-1	TGCAGTGCTAGAGATCATCTGCAGCCCCAGCATTTT	CSARDHLQPQHF
TRBJ2-7	NA	many	TRBV28	TGTGCCACCTCAACCCCTGGAACGACTTCCCACGAGCAGTACTTC	CATSTPGTTSHEQYF
TRBJ2-5	TRBD2	many	TRBV3-1	TGTGCCAGCAGCTTGGGGAGGGTTCGGGAGACCCAGTACTTC	CASSLGRVRETQYF
TRBJ2-7	NA	NA	TRBV3-1	TGTGCCAGCAGCCGGAGGGACGCCACCTACGAGCAGTACTTC	CASSRRDATYEQYF
TRBJ2-7	NA	NA	TRBV14	TGTGCCAGCAGCCCTTGGGGATCCTACTCCTACGAGCAGTACTTC	CASSPWGSYSYEQYF
TRBJ2-4	NA	few	TRBV19	TGTGCCAGTAGTACGGCGGACACTACAGCCAAAAACATTCAGTACTTC	CASSTADTTAKNIQYF
TRBJ2-1	NA	NA	TRBV4-1	TGCGCCAGCAGCCAAGGGGACTCCTACAATGAGCAGTTCTTC	CASSQGDSYNEQFF
TRBJ2-3	TRBD2	NA	TRBV2	TGTGCCAGCACGGAACTAGCGGGAGGGATGGAAGATACGCAGTATTTT	CASTELAGGMEDTQYF
TRBJ2-1	NA	NA	TRBV5-6	TGTGCCAGCGTCTCAGCCCCCAATTATGAGCAGTTCTTC	CASVSAPNYEQFF
TRBJ2-7	TRBD1	many	TRBV11-2	TGTGCCAGCAGCTTGTCGGACAGGGTCCACGAGCAGTACTTC	CASSLSDRVHEQYF
TRBJ2-2	NA	few	TRBV25-1	TGTGCCAGCGGGGGTGTTTGGGGCGCCGCCGGGGAGCTGTTTTTT	CASGGVWGAAGELFF
TRBJ1-4	NA	many	TRBV7-2	TGTGCCAGCAGCTTAGGTACAGGGACTAATGAAAAACTGTTTTTT	CASSLGTGTNEKLFF
TRBJ1-1	NA	few	TRBV27	TGTGCCAGCAGTTCCCCTCCCGGGTCCCTGAACACTGAAGCTTTCTTT	CASSSPPGSLNTEAFF
TRBJ2-7	TRBD2	many	TRBV2	TGTGCCAGCAAACTAGCGGGAGGAACCTACGAGCAGTACTTC	CASKLAGGTYEQYF
TRBJ2-2	TRBD2	many	TRBV28	TGTGCCAGCAGTCCGAGGACTAGCGGGACCGGGGAGCTGTTTTTT	CASSPRTSGTGELFF
TRBJ2-5	NA	many	TRBV11-2	TGTGCCAGCAGCTTAGCCCTACTCCGAGAGGAGACCCAGTACTTC	CASSLALLREETQYF
TRBJ2-2	NA	NA	TRBV18	TGTGCCAGCTCACGGCAGGGGCCGGCCGGGGAGCTGTTTTTT	CASSRQGPAGELFF
TRBJ1-6	TRBD1	many	TRBV11-2	TGTGCCAGCAGCTTACAGACAGGGAATACACCCCTCCACTTT	CASSLQTGNTPLHF
TRBJ1-1	NA	many	TRBV5-8	TGTGCCAGCAGCAACGGGTACACTGAAGCTTTCTTT	CASSNGYTEAFF
TRBJ2-2	TRBD1	few	TRBV2	TGTGCCAGCAGTGATGACAGGGGCGACACCGGGGAGCTGTTTTTT	CASSDDRGDTGELFF
TRBJ2-7	TRBD1	NA	TRBV30	TGTGCCTGGAGTGTATCAGGGGGATCCTACGAGCAGTACTTC	CAWSVSGGSYEQYF
TRBJ2-7	NA	few	TRBV20-1	TGCAGTGCTAGAGGACAAGGGAGCTACGAGCAGTACTTC	CSARGQGSYEQYF
TRBJ1-3	NA	NA	TRBV28	TGTGCCAGCAGAGTTCCCACGGGGGGGGAGAGCTCTGGAAACACCATATATTTT	CASRVPTGGESSGNTIYF
TRBJ2-7	TRBD2	NA	TRBV29-1	TGCAGCGTTGGAGCGGGAGTCGGATACGAGCAGTACTTC	CSVGAGVGYEQYF
TRBJ2-7	NA	many	TRBV5-1	TGCGCCAGCAGCTTGGTGAACGGTCTAGGGGAGCAGTACTTC	CASSLVNGLGEQYF
TRBJ2-2	NA	few	TRBV11-3	TGTGCCAGCAGCTTTGGCAGGGTAAACACCGGGGAGCTGTTTTTT	CASSFGRVNTGELFF
TRBJ2-5	TRBD2	NA	TRBV28	TGTGCCAGCAGTTTAGGGCCACTAGCGGGAAGGGAGACCCAGTACTTC	CASSLGPLAGRETQYF
TRBJ2-1	NA	many	TRBV20-1	TGCAGTGCCCACGAAACGGCTGGCGAGACAGGCACTAACAATGAGCAGTTCTTC	CSAHETAGETGTNNEQFF
TRBJ2-2	TRBD1	many	TRBV28	TGTGCCAGCGGATCATCGGGACAGGGTTCCGGGGAGCTGTTTTTT	CASGSSGQGSGELFF
TRBJ1-1	NA	few	TRBV5-5	TGTGCCAGCAGCTTTGACCGGATAGTGGGTGGTTTCACTGAAGCTTTCTTT	CASSFDRIVGGFTEAFF
TRBJ2-7	NA	many	TRBV12-3/TRBV12-4	TGTGCCAGCAGCCCAGTGACACGAACCTCCTACGAGCAGTACTTC	CASSPVTRTSYEQYF
TRBJ2-7	NA	few	TRBV6-5	TGTGCCAGCAGTTACGGACGCAACCCGACCTACGAGCAGTACTTC	CASSYGRNPTYEQYF
TRBJ2-7	NA	NA	TRBV29-1	TGCAGCGTTGTACCAGACTCCTACGAGCAGTACTTC	CSVVPDSYEQYF
TRBJ2-5	NA	NA	TRBV5-1	TGCGCCAGCAGTACGGGACGGACAAAAGAGACCCAGTACTTC	CASSTGRTKETQYF
TRBJ2-1	NA	NA	TRBV7-9	TGTGCCAGCAGCATCTTAGGGACTTACAATGAGCAGTTCTTC	CASSILGTYNEQFF
TRBJ2-3	NA	NA	TRBV7-6	TGTGCCAGCAGCTTAGCAGCGGGTACGACAGATACGCAGTATTTT	CASSLAAGTTDTQYF
TRBJ1-6	TRBD1	many	TRBV28	TGTGCCAGCAGCACCAACCGACAGGGGACGAATTCACCCCTCCACTTT	CASSTNRQGTNSPLHF